This T cell receptor beta chain is drawn from a study of cytomegalovirus exposure and HLA in healthy donors. Study information: The 90 to 150 validation repertoires, a later analysis reported, used the same platform as the roughly 650 repertoires from the first cohort.

Profiled with immunoSEQ multiplex PCR; TCRdb holds only in-frame clones, not every one. In the table there are 90,000 to 150,000 clones, 70% to 90% of which are singletons. Donors were drawn from the approximately 120-subject validation cohort, separate from the approximately 670-subject first cohort. V lost 4 bases to trimming and J lost 2 bases, with 9 bases between them. The CDR3 contains 13 residues. Germline V gene data show CDR1 as SEHNR and CDR2 as FQNEAQ (reference sequence). Findings and limits, study-wide: Most observed TCR sequences were rare, whereas some public TCRs were detected in many donors. A list of 150 or so TCR beta chains associated with cytomegalovirus was given.

On this clone itself: Its matching antigen is unknown.

Sequenced material: PBMCs. The receptor's source is a woman under 30 in good health and CMV-seropositive. This chain connects TRBV7-9 to TRBJ2-7; no clear D gene. CDR3 sequence reads: CASSSVGPYEQYF. CDR3 coding DNA: TGTGCCAGCAGCTCCGTCGGTCCCTACGAGCAGTACTTC.